This TCR beta chain was captured by sequencing in a study of T cells after yellow fever vaccination. Findings and caveats of the study: It was the secondary response that reached its peak faster, day 5 versus 15, but it was weaker. Abundant clonotypes (contaminants from the bulk population) could be present in FACS-sorted repertoires.

As concerns this clonotype: Its cognate antigen is unknown.

Template switching by 5'RACE produced TCR cDNA, adding a universal primer site and UMIs. TCRdb processed the 5' RACE reads anew with MiXCR; each CDR3 protein has one entry. The sample lists roughly 120,000 distinct CDR3 sequences, approximately 7% occurring once. The V segment lost 5 bases and the J segment 8 bases; nucleotides outside the gene matches: 14. The germline gives CDR1 LNHDA, CDR2 SQIVND (reference sequence). The CDR3 runs to 16 residues. Sequenced material: CD4+ T cells sorted from PBMCs, taken more than 8 days after the first yellow fever vaccination. The clonotype originates from a man between 18 and 35 years old who received the YFV17D yellow fever vaccine. This chain uses TRBV19 with TRBJ2-5; TRBD1 matches 10 bases. The CDR3 here is CASSPRQGAPGNTQYF. In nucleotides, the CDR3 is TGTGCCAGTAGTCCTCGACAGGGGGCCCCGGGGAATACCCAGTACTTC.